This TCR beta chain was recorded in a study of early T cells in non-severe SARS-CoV-2 infection (dated by TCRdb to about 2021). Regarding the complete study: Because TCR sequencing was done on bulk RNA from unsorted whole blood, the alpha and beta chains could not be paired.

Overall results and qualifications from the work: VDJdb matching was skewed toward anti-spike CD8 responses, so virus-specific expansions were likely underestimated and private and CD4 specificities were missed.

A case-control design nested within a healthcare worker cohort in London, UK, was used, with weekly nasopharyngeal swab PCR tests and blood sampling performed. Healthcare workers were recruited during the week of the UK lockdown, between 23 and 31 March 2020, and followed weekly for up to roughly 16 weeks. Libraries were made using 5' RACE. The sequencing machine was a NextSeq 500. The TCR library protocol attached unique molecular identifiers to individual cDNA molecules to correct for sequencing error and PCR bias. TCR alpha and beta chains were both sequenced, and the abundances of alpha and beta sequences in each sample were closely correlated with each other. As for the authors' bioinformatics: Decombinator V4 was used to perform V gene, J gene and CDR3 annotation of TCR sequences. Expanded TCRs were defined as changing significantly between any two time points under a Poisson model with p below 0.0001. TCR abundances were normalised to the total number of TCRs sequenced in each sample and reported as counts per million. VDJdb, accessed on 1 November 2021, was searched for TCRs annotated for CMV, EBV and SARS-CoV-2, and TCRs annotated for more than one antigen were excluded. TCRdb cleaned the public reads at Q25 with fastp, built clones with MiXCR and kept in-frame beta chains. Rows merge per CDR3 protein into single entries with the most common DNA and genes. These V and J calls originate from TCRdb's pipeline instead of the authors' own analysis. This sample gives about 98,000 distinct CDR3 sequences in total; 13% to 15% of them show up just once. The top ten clones comprise about 6.7% of the sample.

Comment on this clonotype: It lacks a known antigen. Qualities for individual bases were not recorded, and no much larger clone is one base off.

Specimen: whole blood. This clonotype was sampled from an adult who was a healthcare worker with PCR-confirmed SARS-CoV-2 infection or an uninfected control (not recorded which).

The DNA is TGTGCCAGCACCGGCTTGTGGCCTAGCAATGAGCAGTTCTTC. Its protein product is CASTGLWPSNEQFF. The sequence is built from TRBV7-6 and TRBJ2-1; no D gene is confidently identified. From its cysteine to its phenylalanine, the CDR3 spans 14 amino acids. This entry keeps only the CDR3 DNA: 42 bases, framed from base 1. The junction shows trimming of 7 bases on V and 6 bases on J, plus 16 bases between the germline ends. In the germline V gene, CDR1 corresponds to SGHVS and CDR2 to FNYEAQ.